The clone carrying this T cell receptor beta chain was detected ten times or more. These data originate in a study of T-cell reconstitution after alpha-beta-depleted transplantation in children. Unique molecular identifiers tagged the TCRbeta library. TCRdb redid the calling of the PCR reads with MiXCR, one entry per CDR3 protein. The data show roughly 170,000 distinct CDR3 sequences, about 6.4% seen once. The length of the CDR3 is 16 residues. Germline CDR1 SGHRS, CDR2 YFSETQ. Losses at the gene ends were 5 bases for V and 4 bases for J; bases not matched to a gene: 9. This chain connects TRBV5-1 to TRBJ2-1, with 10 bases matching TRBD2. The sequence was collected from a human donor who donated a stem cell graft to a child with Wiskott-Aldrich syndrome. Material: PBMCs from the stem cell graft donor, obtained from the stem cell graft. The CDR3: CASRPTSGETYNEQFF. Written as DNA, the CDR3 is TGCGCCAGCAGACCTACTAGCGGGGAAACTTACAATGAGCAGTTCTTC.